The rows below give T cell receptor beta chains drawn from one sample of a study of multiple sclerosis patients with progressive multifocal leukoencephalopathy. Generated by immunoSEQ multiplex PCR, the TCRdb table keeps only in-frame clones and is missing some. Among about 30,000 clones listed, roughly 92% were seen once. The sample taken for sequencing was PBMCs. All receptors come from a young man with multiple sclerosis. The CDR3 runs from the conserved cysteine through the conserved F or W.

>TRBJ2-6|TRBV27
CASSLFPSGANVLTF
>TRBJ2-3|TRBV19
CASSISSGGWTDTQYF
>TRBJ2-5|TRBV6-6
CASSDQKVETQYF
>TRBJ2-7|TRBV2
CASADNNSYEQYF
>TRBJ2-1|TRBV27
CASSFPRGQYNEQFF
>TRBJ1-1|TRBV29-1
CSGAENTEAFF
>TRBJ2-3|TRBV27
CASSLLVSSGISTDTQYF
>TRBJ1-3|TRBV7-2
CASSTTGNTIYF
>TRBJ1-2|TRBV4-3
CASSPQTGQYGYTF
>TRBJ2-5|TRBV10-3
CAISGQGAETQYF
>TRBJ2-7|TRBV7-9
CASSLESDEQYF
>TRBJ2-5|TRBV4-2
CASSQAGVAGYQETQYF
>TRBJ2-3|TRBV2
CASRATAGVSTDTQYF
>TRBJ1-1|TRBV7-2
CASSLFQGVTEAFF
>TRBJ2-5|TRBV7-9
CASSARIGGAGGQETQYF
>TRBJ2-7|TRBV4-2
CASSQEAGVSHEQYF
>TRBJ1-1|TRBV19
CASSTTKNTEAFF
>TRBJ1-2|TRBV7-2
CASSQIRLQVPYTF
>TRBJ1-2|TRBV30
CAWSWRGPRYTF
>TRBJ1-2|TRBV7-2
CASSLLRTGYGYTF
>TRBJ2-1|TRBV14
CASSPGRTGVNEQFF
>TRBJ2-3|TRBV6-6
CATDTQADTQYF
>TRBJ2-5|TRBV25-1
CASSETETQYF
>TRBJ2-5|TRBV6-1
CASSEEFRVSLETQYF
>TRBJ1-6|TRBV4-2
CASSQDSGTGGSPLHF
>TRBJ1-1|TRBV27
CASRDLKWQGNFF
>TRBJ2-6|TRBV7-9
CASSRQGVGANVLTF
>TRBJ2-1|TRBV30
CAWSVRGTSGRNEQFF
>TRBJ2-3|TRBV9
CASSPEGAYTDTQYF
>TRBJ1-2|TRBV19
CASRTPGQASGGYTF
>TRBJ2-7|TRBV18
CASSPVRTDPTYEQYF
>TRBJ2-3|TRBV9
CASSVDPGRTDTQYF
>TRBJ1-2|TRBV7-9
CASSLGSGYGYTF
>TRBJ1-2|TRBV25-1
CASYRGGYTF
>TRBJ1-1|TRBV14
CASSQVGSRRATEAFF
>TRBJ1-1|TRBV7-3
CASSLIGGGVNTEAFF
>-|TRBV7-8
CASSLTQPGDAGGVYEQYF
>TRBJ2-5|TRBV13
CASSFGGKETQYF
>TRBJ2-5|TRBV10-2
CAAKDHFQNGETQYF
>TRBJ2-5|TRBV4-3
CASSQDWGHSGGETQYF
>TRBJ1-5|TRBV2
CASSTGRNNQPQHF
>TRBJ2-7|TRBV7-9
CASSFERDEQYF
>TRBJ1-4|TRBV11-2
CASSLPGVSNEKLFF
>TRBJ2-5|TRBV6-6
CASSYSTSQETQYF
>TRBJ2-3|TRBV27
CASSLLTTGYSPDTQYF
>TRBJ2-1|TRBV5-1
CASQVAGSSYNEQFF
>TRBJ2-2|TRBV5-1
CASSAQMQNTGELFF
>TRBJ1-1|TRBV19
CASRVLPRDQRGKAFF
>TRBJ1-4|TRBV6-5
CASSRYRGQREKLFF
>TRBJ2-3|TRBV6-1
CASKPGQEADTQYF
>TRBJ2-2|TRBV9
CASSVVGGLNTGELFF
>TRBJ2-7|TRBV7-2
CASSRAGGPYEQYF
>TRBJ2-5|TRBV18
CASSPHSQETQYF
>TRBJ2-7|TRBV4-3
CASSQDLTFRNAEQYF
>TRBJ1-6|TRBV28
CASSFFGQGNSPLHF
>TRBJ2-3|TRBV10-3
CAISDGGAGSNTQYF
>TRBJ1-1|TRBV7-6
CASSLQGANTEAFF
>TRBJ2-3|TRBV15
CATSRDGTDTQYF
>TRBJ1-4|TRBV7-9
CASSFLAGNEKLFF
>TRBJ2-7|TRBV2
CASSVTGTSDFYEQYF